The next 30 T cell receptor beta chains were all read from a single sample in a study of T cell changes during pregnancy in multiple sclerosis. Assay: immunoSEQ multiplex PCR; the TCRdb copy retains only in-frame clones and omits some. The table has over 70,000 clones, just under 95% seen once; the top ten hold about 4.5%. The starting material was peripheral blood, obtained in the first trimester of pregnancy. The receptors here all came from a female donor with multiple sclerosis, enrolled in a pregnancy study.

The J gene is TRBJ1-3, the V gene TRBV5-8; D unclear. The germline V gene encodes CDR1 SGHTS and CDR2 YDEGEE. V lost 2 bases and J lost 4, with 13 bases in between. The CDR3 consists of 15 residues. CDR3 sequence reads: CASSFGNSAGNTIYF. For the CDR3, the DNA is TGTGCCAGCAGCTTCGGTAACAGTGCGGGAAACACCATATATTTT.

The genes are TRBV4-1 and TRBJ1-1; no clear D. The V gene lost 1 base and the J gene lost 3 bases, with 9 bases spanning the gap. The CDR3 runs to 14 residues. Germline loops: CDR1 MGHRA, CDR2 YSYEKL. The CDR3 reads CASSQGELDTEAFF. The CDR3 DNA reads TGCGCCAGCAGCCAAGGAGAATTGGACACTGAAGCTTTCTTT.

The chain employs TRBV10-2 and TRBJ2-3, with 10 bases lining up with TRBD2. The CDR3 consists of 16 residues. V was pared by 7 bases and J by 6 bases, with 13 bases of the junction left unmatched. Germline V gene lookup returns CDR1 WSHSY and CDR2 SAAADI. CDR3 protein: CASKISGGARRDTQYF. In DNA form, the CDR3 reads TGCGCCAGCAAAATAAGCGGGGGGGCCCGAAGGGATACGCAGTATTTT.

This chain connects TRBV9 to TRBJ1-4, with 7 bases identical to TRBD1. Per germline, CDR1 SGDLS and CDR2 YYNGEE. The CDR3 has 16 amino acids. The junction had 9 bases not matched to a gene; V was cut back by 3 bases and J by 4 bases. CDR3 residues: CASSGGQAMINEKLFF. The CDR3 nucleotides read TGTGCCAGCAGCGGCGGACAGGCCATGATTAATGAAAAACTGTTTTTT.

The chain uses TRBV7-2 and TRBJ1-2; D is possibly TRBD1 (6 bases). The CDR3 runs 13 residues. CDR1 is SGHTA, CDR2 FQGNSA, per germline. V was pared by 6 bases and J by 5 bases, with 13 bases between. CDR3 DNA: TGTGCCAGCAGTCCCGACAGGCTTTATGGCTACACCTTC. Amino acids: CASSPDRLYGYTF.

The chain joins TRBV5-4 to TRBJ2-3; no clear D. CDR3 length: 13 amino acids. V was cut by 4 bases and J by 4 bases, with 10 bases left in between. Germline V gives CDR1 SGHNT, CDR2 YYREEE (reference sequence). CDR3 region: CASSPWSADTQYF. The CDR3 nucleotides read TGTGCCAGCAGCCCTTGGAGCGCAGATACGCAGTATTTT.

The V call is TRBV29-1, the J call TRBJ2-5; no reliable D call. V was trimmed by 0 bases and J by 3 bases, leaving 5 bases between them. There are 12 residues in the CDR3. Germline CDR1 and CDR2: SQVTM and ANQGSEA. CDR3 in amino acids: CSVEEQKETQYF. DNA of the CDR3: TGCAGCGTTGAAGAACAGAAAGAGACCCAGTACTTC. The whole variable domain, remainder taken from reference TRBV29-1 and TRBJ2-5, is SAVISQKPSRDICQRGTSLTIQCQVDSQVTMMFWYRQQPGQSLTLIATANQGSEATYESGFVIDKFPISRPNLTFSTLTVSNMSPEDSSIYLCSVEEQKETQYFGPGTRLLVL.

Written as DNA, the CDR3 is TGTGCCAGCAGCCGCAGGTCGGACTATGGCTACACCTTC. This sequence encodes CASSRRSDYGYTF. The chain employs TRBV6-5 and TRBJ1-2; D call uncertain. The CDR3 is 13 amino acids. In germline, CDR1 is MNHEY, CDR2 SVGAGI. V lost 6 bases to trimming and J lost 3 bases, with 11 bases between them.

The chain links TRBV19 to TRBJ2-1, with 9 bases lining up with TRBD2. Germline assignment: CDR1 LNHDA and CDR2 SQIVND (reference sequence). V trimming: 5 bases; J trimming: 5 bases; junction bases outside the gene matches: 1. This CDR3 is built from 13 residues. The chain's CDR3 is CASSWTSDNEQFF. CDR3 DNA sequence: TGTGCCAGTAGTTGGACTAGCGACAATGAGCAGTTCTTC.

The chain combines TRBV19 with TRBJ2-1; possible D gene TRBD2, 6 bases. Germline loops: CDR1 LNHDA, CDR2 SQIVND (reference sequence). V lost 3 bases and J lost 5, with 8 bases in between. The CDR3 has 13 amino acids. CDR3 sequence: CASSIRGNNEQFF. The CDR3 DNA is TGTGCCAGTAGTATTCGGGGGAACAATGAGCAGTTCTTC.

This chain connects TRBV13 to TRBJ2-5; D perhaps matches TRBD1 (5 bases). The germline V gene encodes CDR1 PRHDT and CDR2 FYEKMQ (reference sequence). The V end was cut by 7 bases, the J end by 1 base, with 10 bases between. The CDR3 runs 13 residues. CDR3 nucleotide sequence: TGTGCCAGCACCAGACAGCCCCAAGAGACCCAGTACTTC. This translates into CASTRQPQETQYF.

In DNA, the CDR3 is TGTGCCAGCTCACCTCGGACAGGGAGAGGCCTTGGCAATCAGCCCCAGCATTTT. Its translation: CASSPRTGRGLGNQPQHF. The genes are TRBV18 and TRBJ1-5; 8 positions agree with TRBD1. Germline CDR1 and CDR2: KGHSH and LQKENI. The CDR3 length is 18 residues. V lost 3 bases and J lost 2; bases outside the gene matches: 12.

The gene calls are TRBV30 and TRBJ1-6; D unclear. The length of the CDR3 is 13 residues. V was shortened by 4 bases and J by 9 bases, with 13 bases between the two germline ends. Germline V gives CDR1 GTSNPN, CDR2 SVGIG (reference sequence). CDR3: CAWNGVVVSPLHF. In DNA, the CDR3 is TGTGCCTGGAACGGGGTTGTCGTTTCACCCCTCCACTTT.

The chain's CDR3 is CASSEGGGLQPQHF. The CDR3 nucleotides are TGTGCCAGCAGTGAAGGGGGGGGCTTGCAGCCCCAGCATTTT. V is TRBV2 and J is TRBJ1-5; weak D call: TRBD1 (6 bases). This CDR3 has 14 residues. The germline CDR1 and CDR2 sequences are SNHLY and FYNNEI. Between the trimmed V and J ends, which lost 1 base and 7 bases, there was a span of 11 bases.

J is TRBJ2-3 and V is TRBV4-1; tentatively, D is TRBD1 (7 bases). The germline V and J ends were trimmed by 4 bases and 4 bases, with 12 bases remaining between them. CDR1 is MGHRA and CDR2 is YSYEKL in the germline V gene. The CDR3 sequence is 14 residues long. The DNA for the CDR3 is TGCGCCAGCAGCCTACAGGGGAGGCCAGATACGCAGTATTTT. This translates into CASSLQGRPDTQYF.

CDR3 residues: CASSIGGAGDTQYF. The CDR3 DNA is TGTGCCAGCAGCATCGGGGGGGCGGGGGATACGCAGTATTTT. This chain uses TRBV7-2 with TRBJ2-3; 8 nucleotides agree with TRBD2. This CDR3 contains 14 residues. V trimming: 5 bases; J trimming: 6 bases; junction bases outside the gene matches: 7. Germline V gene sequence: CDR1 SGHTA, CDR2 FQGNSA.

In DNA form, the CDR3 reads TGTGCCAGCAGTCGAGGACAGGGGAATCAGCCCCAGCATTTT. Protein: CASSRGQGNQPQHF. The V gene is TRBV13, the J gene TRBJ1-5, with TRBD1 identical over 9 bases. This CDR3 region has 14 residues. V lost 6 bases, J lost 4 bases, and 4 bases stayed unmatched. Germline-derived CDR1 and CDR2 are PRHDT and FYEKMQ (reference sequence).

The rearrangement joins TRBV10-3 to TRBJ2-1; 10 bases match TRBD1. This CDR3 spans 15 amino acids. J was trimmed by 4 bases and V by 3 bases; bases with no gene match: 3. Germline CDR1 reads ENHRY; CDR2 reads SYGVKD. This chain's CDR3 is CAISEGTGEYNEQFF. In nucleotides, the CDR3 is TGTGCCATCAGTGAAGGGACAGGGGAGTACAATGAGCAGTTCTTC.

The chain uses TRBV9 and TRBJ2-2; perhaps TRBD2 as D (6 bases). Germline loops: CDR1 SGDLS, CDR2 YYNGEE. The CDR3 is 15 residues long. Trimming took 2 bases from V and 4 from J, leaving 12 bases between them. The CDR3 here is CASSVEGRGTGELFF. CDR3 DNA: TGTGCCAGCAGCGTGGAGGGAAGGGGCACCGGGGAGCTGTTTTTT.

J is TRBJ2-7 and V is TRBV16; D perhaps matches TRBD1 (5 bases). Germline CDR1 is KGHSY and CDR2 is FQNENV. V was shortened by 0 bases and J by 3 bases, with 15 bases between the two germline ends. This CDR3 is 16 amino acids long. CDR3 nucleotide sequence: TGTGCCAGCAGCCAATCGGGGCAGGTTTTGATCTACGAGCAGTACTTC. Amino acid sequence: CASSQSGQVLIYEQYF. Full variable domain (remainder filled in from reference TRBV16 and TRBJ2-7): GEEVAQTPKHLVRGEGQKAKLYCAPIKGHSYVFWYQQVLKNEFKFLISFQNENVFDETGMPKERFSAKCLPNSPCSLEIQATKLEDSAVYFCASSQSGQVLIYEQYFGPGTRLTVT.

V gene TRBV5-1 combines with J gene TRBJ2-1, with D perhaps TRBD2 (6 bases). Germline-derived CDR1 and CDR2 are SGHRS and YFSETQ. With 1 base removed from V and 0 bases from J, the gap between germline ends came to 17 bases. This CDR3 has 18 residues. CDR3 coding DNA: TGCGCCAGCAGCTTGAGAGTTTCGGCGGGGCGCTCCTACAATGAGCAGTTCTTC. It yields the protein CASSLRVSAGRSYNEQFF.

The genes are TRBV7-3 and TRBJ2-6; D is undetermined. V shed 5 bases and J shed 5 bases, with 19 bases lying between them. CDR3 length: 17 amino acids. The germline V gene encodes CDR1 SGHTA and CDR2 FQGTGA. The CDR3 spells CASSNYCLQSRANVLTF. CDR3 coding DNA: TGTGCCAGCAGCAATTATTGCTTACAAAGTCGGGCCAACGTCCTGACTTTC.

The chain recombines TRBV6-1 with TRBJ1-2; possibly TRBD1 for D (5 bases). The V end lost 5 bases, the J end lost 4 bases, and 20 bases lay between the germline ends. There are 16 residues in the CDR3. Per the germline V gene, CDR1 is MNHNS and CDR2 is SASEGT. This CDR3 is CASSQETVGGRYGYTF. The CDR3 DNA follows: TGTGCCAGCAGTCAAGAAACCGTGGGGGGACGCTATGGCTACACCTTC.

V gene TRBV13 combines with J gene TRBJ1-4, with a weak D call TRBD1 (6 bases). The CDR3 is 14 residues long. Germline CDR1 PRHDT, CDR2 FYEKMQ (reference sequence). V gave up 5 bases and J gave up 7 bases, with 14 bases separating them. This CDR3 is CASSRRGLVEKLFF. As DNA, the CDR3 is TGTGCCAGCAGCCGGCGGGGGCTGGTTGAAAAACTGTTTTTT.

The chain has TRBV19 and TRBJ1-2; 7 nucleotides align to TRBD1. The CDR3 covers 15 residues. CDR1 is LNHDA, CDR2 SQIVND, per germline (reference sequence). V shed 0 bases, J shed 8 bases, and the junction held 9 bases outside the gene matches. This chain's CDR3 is CASSIDLDRPWGYTF. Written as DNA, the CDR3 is TGTGCCAGTAGTATAGATCTGGACAGGCCTTGGGGCTACACCTTC.

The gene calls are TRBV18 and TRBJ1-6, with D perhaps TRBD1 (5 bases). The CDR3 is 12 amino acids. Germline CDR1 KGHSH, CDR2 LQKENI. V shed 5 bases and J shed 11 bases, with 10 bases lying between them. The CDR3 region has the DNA TGTGCCAGCTCAGGGGGGGGTCCACCCCTCCACTTT. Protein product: CASSGGGPPLHF.

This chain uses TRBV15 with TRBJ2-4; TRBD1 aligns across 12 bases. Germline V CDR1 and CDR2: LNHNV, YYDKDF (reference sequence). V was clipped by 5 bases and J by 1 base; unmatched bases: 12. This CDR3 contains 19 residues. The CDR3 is CATSEGGTGGLGAKNIQYF. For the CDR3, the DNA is TGTGCCACCAGCGAAGGGGGGACAGGGGGCCTCGGGGCCAAAAACATTCAGTACTTC.

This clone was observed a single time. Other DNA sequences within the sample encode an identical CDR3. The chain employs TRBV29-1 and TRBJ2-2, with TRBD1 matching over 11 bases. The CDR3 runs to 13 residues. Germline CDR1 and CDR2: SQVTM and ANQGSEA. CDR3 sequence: CSGGQGATGELFF. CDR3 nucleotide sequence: TGCTCCGGCGGACAGGGGGCAACCGGGGAGCTGTTTTTT.

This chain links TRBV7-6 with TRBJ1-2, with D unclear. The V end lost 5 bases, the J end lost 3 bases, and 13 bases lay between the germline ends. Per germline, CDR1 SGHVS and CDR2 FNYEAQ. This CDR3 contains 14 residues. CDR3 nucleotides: TGTGCCAGCAGCCTCGGTGAGGGCGACTATGGCTACACCTTC. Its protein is CASSLGEGDYGYTF.

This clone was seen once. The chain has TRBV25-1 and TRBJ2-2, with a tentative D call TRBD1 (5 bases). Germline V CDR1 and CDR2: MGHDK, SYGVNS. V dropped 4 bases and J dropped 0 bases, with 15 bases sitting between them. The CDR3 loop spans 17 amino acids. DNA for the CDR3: TGTGCCAGCAGTGCGGATTTCTGGGGCGCGAACACCGGGGAGCTGTTTTTT. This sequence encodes CASSADFWGANTGELFF.